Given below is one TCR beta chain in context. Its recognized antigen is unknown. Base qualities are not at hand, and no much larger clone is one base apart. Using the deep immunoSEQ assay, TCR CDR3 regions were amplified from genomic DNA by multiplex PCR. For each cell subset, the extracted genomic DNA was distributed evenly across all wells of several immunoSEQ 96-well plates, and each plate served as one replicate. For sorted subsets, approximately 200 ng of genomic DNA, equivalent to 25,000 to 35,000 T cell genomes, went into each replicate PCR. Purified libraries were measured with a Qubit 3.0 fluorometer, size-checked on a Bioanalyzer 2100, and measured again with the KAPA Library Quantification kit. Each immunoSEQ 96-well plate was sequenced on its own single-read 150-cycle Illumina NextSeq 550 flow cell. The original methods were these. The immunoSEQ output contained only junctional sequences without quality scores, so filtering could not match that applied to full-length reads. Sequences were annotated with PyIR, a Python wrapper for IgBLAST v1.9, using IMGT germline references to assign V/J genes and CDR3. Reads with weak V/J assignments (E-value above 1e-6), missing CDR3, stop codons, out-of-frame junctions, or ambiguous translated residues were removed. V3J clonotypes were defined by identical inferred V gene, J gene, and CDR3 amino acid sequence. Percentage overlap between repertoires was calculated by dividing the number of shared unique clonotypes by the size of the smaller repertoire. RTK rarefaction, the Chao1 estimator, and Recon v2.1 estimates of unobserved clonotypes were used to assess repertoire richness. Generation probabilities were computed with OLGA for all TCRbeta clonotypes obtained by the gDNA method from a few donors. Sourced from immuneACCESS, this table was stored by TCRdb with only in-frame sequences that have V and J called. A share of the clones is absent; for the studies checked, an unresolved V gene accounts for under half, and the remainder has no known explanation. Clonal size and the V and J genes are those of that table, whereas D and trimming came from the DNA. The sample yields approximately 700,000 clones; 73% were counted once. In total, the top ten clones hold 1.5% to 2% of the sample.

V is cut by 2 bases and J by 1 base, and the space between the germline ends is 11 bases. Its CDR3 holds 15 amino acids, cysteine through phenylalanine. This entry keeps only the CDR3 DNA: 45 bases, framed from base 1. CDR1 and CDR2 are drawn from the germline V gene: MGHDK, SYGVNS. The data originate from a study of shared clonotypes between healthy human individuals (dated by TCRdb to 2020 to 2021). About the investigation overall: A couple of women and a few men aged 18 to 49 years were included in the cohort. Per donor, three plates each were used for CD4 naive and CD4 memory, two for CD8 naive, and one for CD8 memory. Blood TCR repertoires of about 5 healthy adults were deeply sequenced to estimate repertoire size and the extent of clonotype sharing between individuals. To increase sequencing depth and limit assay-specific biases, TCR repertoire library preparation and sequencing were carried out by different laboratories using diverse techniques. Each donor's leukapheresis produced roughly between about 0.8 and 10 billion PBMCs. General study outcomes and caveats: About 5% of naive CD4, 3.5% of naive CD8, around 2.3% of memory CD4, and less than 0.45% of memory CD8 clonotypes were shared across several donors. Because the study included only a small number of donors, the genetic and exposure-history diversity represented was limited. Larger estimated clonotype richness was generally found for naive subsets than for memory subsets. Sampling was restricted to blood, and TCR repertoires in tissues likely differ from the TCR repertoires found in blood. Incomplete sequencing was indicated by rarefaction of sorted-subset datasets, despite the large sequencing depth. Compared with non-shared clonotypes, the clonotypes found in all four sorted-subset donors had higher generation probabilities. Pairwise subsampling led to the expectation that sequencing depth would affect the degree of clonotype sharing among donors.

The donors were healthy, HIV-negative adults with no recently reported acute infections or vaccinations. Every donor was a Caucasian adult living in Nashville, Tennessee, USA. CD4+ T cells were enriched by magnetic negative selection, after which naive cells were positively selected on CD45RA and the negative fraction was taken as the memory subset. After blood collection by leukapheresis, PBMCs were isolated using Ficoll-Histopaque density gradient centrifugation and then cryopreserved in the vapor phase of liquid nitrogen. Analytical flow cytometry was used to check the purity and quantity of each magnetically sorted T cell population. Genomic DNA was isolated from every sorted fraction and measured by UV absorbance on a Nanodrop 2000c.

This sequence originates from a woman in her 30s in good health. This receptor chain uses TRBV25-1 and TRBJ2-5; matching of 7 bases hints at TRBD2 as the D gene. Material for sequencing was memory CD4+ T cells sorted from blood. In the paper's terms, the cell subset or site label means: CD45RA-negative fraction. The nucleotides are TGTGCCAGCAGTGAAGCGGGGGCGGGCCAAGAGACCCAGTACTTC. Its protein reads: CASSEAGAGQETQYF.